The 8 T cell receptor beta chains below all came from one sample that was sequenced in a study of T cell responses to AZD1222 COVID-19 vaccine. Method: immunoSEQ multiplex PCR; TCRdb's copy keeps in-frame clones and lacks some. The table includes about 160,000 clones, under 95% detected once. Sequencing used peripheral blood, obtained on day 0 of MenACWY control vaccination. The receptors originated from an adult in good health.

The rearrangement uses TRBV30 and TRBJ1-3, with D possibly being TRBD1 (6 bases). Germline CDR1 reads GTSNPN; CDR2 reads SVGIG (reference sequence). Trimming shortened V by 2 bases and J by 6 bases, and 14 bases separated the two germline ends. The CDR3 spans 14 residues. CDR3 protein: CAWSLGGKKNTIYF. The CDR3 DNA reads TGTGCCTGGAGTCTAGGGGGGAAGAAAAACACCATATATTTT.

The J gene is TRBJ2-7, the V gene TRBV6-2 or TRBV6-3; D possibly matches TRBD1 or TRBD2 (5 bases each). Trimming removed 2 bases from V and 6 bases from J, with 17 bases in between. The CDR3 covers 15 residues. Germline loops: CDR1 MNHEY, CDR2 SVGEGT. DNA of the CDR3: TGTGCCAGCAGTTACCTCGGACGGGGCAGCCGCGAGCAGTACTTC. Protein: CASSYLGRGSREQYF.

This chain connects TRBV19 to TRBJ1-5; D call uncertain. V dropped 3 bases and J dropped 3 bases, with 9 bases sitting between them. This CDR3 spans 14 amino acids. Germline CDR1 reads LNHDA; CDR2 reads SQIVND (reference sequence). In DNA, the CDR3 is TGTGCCAGTAGTATTATTAGCGACAATCAGCCCCAGCATTTT. Translated: CASSIISDNQPQHF.

The chain joins TRBV5-5 to TRBJ1-5; D is possibly TRBD1 (5 bases). The CDR3 extends over 16 amino acids. CDR1 and CDR2 from the germline V gene are SGHKS and YYEKEE (reference sequence). Trimming shortened V by 0 bases and J by 0 bases, and 10 bases separated the two germline ends. DNA of the CDR3: TGTGCCAGCAGCTTGGTGGGGGGTTATAGCAATCAGCCCCAGCATTTT. Encoded protein: CASSLVGGYSNQPQHF.

The chain joins TRBV30 to TRBJ1-1, with D possibly matching TRBD1 (5 bases). The CDR3 extends over 14 amino acids. The germline V gene has CDR1 GTSNPN and CDR2 SVGIG (reference sequence). Trimming cost V 2 bases and J 1 base, with 11 bases left between them. Here the CDR3 DNA reads TGTGCCTGGAGTCTCCTGGGGCGGAACACTGAAGCTTTCTTT. Translating gives CAWSLLGRNTEAFF. Drawing the rest from reference TRBV30 and TRBJ1-1, the complete variable domain is SQTIHQWPATLVQPVGSPLSLECTVEGTSNPNLYWYRQAAGRGLQLLFYSVGIGQISSEVPQNLSASRPQDRQFILSSKKLLLSDSGFYLCAWSLLGRNTEAFFGQGTRLTVV.

The rearrangement uses TRBV12-5 and TRBJ2-7; D call uncertain. V lost 5 bases, J lost 3 bases, and 14 bases lay in between. CDR1 LGHNT and CDR2 FRNRAP come from the germline V gene. This CDR3 comprises 14 residues. The CDR3 DNA reads TGTGCTAGTGGTCTCGGACCGTGGGGCTACGAGCAGTACTTC. It is translated as CASGLGPWGYEQYF. Together with reference TRBV12-5 and TRBJ2-7, the CDR3 gives the full variable domain: DARVTQTPRHKVTEMGQEVTMRCQPILGHNTVFWYRQTMMQGLELLAYFRNRAPLDDSGMPKDRFSAEMPDATLATLKIQPSEPRDSAVYFCASGLGPWGYEQYFGPGTRLTVT.

The chain employs TRBV7-6 and TRBJ1-1; 10 bases match TRBD1. The CDR3 covers 15 residues. V was clipped by 5 bases and J by 0 bases; unmatched bases: 3. Germline V gene data show CDR1 as SGHVS and CDR2 as FNYEAQ. CDR3 bases: TGTGCCAGCAGCCCCGGGACAGGGGTGAACACTGAAGCTTTCTTT. Residues: CASSPGTGVNTEAFF.

The CDR3 sequence is CASSQAGLARYEQFF. The CDR3 DNA reads TGTGCCAGCAGCCAAGCGGGGCTAGCACGGTATGAGCAGTTCTTC. The genes are TRBV3-1 (or the pseudogene TRBV3-2) and TRBJ2-1; either TRBD1 or TRBD2 may fit D (5 bases each). The V gene's germline CDR1 is LGHDT and CDR2 YNNKEL (reference sequence). The V end lost 1 base, the J end lost 8 bases, and 15 bases lay between the germline ends. CDR3 length: 15 residues.